This T cell receptor beta chain was documented in a study of post-analysis software for immune sequencing data. Study as a whole: Recorded subtypes: relapsing-remitting, secondary progressive, progressive-relapsing; some patients unannotated.

Incorporated into the TCR beta cDNA libraries were unique molecular identifiers, which served to reduce PCR and sequencing biases. A population of roughly 0.95 to 10 million T cells gave rise to 400,000 to 550,000 cDNA molecules. TCRdb re-called the PCR reads through MiXCR, storing one row per CDR3 protein. The sample carries hundreds of thousands of distinct CDR3 sequences, about 57% recorded once. The table lists this clonotype with a few counts. Its antigen is not identified. Study conclusions and caveats: Samples sharing a preparation batch grouped tightly together when assessed by F measure. A significant reduction in normalized Chao1 diversity was observed in multiple sclerosis patients versus controls.

This receptor was identified in a girl aged 5-17 years with multiple sclerosis. The sample comprised blood.

The CDR3 DNA reads TGCGCCAGCAGCCCCGTGGCGGGGTTTTCCTACGAGCAGTACTTC. Its protein is CASSPVAGFSYEQYF. This chain joins TRBV5-1 and TRBJ2-7, with a possible D match to TRBD2 (6 bases). The CDR3 has 15 residues. The germline CDR1 and CDR2 sequences are SGHRS and YFSETQ. Trimming removed 4 bases at V and 1 base at J, with 15 bases between.